A single sample is the source of the 8 T cell receptor beta chains below, sequenced in a study of OX40 agonist ivuxolimab in advanced cancers. Assay: immunoSEQ multiplex PCR; the TCRdb copy retains only in-frame clones and omits some. Found here are 65,000 to 95,000 clones, 90% of them singletons; the top ten hold more than 0.25%. The sample in question was CD4+ or CD8+ T cells sorted from blood, obtained in a trial of the OX40 agonist ivuxolimab. These TCRs come from an adult with an advanced solid tumor such as melanoma, head and neck, liver or kidney cancer.

This chain connects TRBV28 to TRBJ2-7; D might be TRBD2 (7 bases). V lost 6 bases and J 4 bases, leaving 16 bases between the germline ends. CDR3 length: 14 amino acids. Germline V gene data show CDR1 as MDHEN and CDR2 as SYDVKM. The CDR3 region is CASSPPGGRYEQYV. Written as DNA, the CDR3 is TGTGCCAGCAGCCCCCCGGGGGGCCGATACGAGCAGTACGTC.

This chain connects TRBV2 to TRBJ2-7, with 9 positions matching TRBD1. Trimming took 8 bases from V and 1 from J; bases not matched to a gene: 6. The CDR3 covers 14 residues. Per the germline V gene, CDR1 is SNHLY and CDR2 is FYNNEI. CDR3 region: CASGLTGGSYEQYV. The CDR3 coding sequence is TGTGCCAGCGGATTGACAGGGGGTTCCTACGAGCAGTACGTC.

Here the CDR3 DNA reads TGTGCCAGCAGCCAATCGCCGACAGGGGTCAATCAGCCCCAGCATTTT. Translated: CASSQSPTGVNQPQHF. V and J are TRBV16 and TRBJ1-5; 8 bases are shared with TRBD1. The CDR3 has 16 residues. The junction had 4 bases not matched to a gene; V was cut back by 0 bases and J by 3 bases. Germline CDR1 and CDR2: KGHSY and FQNENV.

CDR3 in amino acids: CASSVAGGQETQYF. In DNA form, the CDR3 reads TGTGCCAGCAGCGTAGCCGGGGGTCAAGAGACCCAGTACTTC. The chain has TRBV9 and TRBJ2-5, with a possible D match to TRBD2 (6 bases). Per germline, CDR1 SGDLS and CDR2 YYNGEE. V gave up 0 bases and J gave up 2 bases, with 8 bases separating them. CDR3 length equals 14 residues.

This chain connects TRBV9 to TRBJ2-3; 7 bases agree with TRBD2. V shed 6 bases, J shed 0 bases, and the junction held 4 bases outside the gene matches. This CDR3 has 14 amino acids. Germline values: CDR1 SGDLS, CDR2 YYNGEE. The CDR3 DNA is TGTGCCAGCACCGGGGGGTCAAGCACAGATACGCAGTATTTT. Translation gives CASTGGSSTDTQYF.

V is TRBV6-1 and J is TRBJ2-7, with a weak D call TRBD2 (5 bases). There are 13 residues in the CDR3. In germline, CDR1 is MNHNS, CDR2 SASEGT. CDR3 nucleotides: TGTGGGGCTTTGGACTTACATTCCTACGAGCAGTACTTC. Its translation is CGALDLHSYEQYF.

The chain is built from TRBV19 and TRBJ1-1; 11 bases are shared with TRBD1. The V segment lost 5 bases and the J segment 1 base; nucleotides outside the gene matches: 3. CDR3 size: 15 residues. Per germline, CDR1 LNHDA and CDR2 SQIVND (reference sequence). CDR3 sequence reads: CASSSGTGGNTEAFF. The CDR3 nucleotides read TGTGCCAGTAGTTCAGGGACAGGGGGGAACACTGAAGCTTTCTTT. The full variable domain, in which reference TRBV19 and TRBJ1-1 provide the parts outside the CDR3, is DGGITQSPKYLFRKEGQNVTLSCEQNLNHDAMYWYRQDPGQGLRLIYYSQIVNDFQKGDIAEGYSVSREKKESFPLTVTSAQKNPTAFYLCASSSGTGGNTEAFFGQGTRLTVV.

The V and J genes are TRBV2 and TRBJ1-2; 8 bases map to TRBD1. The length of the CDR3 is 15 residues. With 3 bases clipped from V and 5 bases from J, the junction kept 8 bases outside the gene matches. The V gene's germline CDR1 is SNHLY and CDR2 FYNNEI. CDR3 sequence: CASSDFDRGNYGYTF. CDR3 nucleotide sequence: TGTGCCAGCAGTGATTTTGACAGGGGTAATTATGGCTACACCTTC.